The sequence of this T cell receptor beta chain was determined in a study of cytomegalovirus exposure and HLA in healthy donors. Points on this clone: The target antigen is unknown.

General study findings and limits: Reports indicated that the classifier achieved high specificity and sensitivity in diagnosing cytomegalovirus status.

The CDR3 runs to 14 residues. The V gene's germline CDR1 is MNHEY and CDR2 SVGAGI. The V gene lost 6 bases and the J gene lost 7 bases, with 13 bases spanning the gap. The study ran its PCR with 60 Vbeta and 13 Jbeta primers. Method: immunoSEQ multiplex PCR; TCRdb's copy keeps in-frame clones and lacks some. The sample holds about 130,000 clones, roughly 70% seen once. This TCR was sampled from a man aged 50-59 years in good health and CMV-seropositive. What was sequenced was PBMCs. The chain has TRBV6-5 and TRBJ1-6, with a weak D call TRBD1 (6 bases). The CDR3 here is CASRPGAPNSPLHF. CDR3 nucleotide sequence: TGTGCCAGCAGGCCAGGGGCTCCAAATTCACCCCTCCACTTT.